This TCR beta chain was documented in a study of blood T cell repertoires in COVID-19. Data came from immunoSEQ multiplex PCR; TCRdb stores just in-frame clones and leaves some out. The profile shows 250,000 to 350,000 clones, about 88% of them singletons. The CDR3 is 13 amino acids. Unmatched junction bases numbered 7, after V lost 4 bases and J lost 9 bases. Germline V CDR1 and CDR2: SGHNT, YYREEE (reference sequence). The source material was peripheral blood. The chain is built from TRBV5-4 and TRBJ1-5; 7 bases map to TRBD1. The source is a woman between 70 and 85 years old with COVID-19, enrolled during active disease. CDR3 amino acids: CASSPGQYGPQHF. The CDR3 coding sequence is TGTGCCAGCAGCCCGGGACAGTACGGGCCCCAGCATTTT.